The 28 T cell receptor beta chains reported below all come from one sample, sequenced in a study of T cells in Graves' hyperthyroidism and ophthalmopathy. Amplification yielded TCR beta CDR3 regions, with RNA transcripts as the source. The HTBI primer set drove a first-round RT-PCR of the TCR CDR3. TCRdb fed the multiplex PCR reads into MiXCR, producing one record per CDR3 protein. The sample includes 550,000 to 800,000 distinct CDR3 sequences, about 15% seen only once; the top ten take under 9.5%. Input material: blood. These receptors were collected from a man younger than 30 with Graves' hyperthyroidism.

In DNA, the CDR3 is TGTGCCAGCAGCCGCATGAGGGGGCAGATGAACACTGAAGCTTTCTTT. Translation: CASSRMRGQMNTEAFF. The chain is built from TRBV7-9 and TRBJ1-1; 7 nucleotides align to TRBD1. The germline CDR1 and CDR2 sequences are SEHNR and FQNEAQ (reference sequence). The CDR3 contains 16 residues. V lost 5 bases, J lost 0 bases, and 9 bases stayed unmatched.

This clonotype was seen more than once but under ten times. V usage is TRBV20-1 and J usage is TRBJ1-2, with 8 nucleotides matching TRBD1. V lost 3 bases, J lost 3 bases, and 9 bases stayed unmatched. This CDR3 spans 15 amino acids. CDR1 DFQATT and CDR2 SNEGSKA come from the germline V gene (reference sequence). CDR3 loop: CSASSWNRGDYGYTF. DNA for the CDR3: TGCAGTGCTAGTAGTTGGAACAGGGGGGACTATGGCTACACCTTC.

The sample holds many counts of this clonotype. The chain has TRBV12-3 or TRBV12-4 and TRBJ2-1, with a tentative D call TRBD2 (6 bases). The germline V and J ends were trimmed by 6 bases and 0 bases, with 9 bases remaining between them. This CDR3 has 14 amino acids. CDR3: CASRRDHSYNEQFF. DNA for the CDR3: TGTGCCAGCAGGCGGGACCACTCCTACAATGAGCAGTTCTTC.

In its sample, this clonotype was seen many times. CDR3 in amino acids: CASSQDPPNPLISYNEQFF. CDR3 bases: TGTGCCAGCAGCCAAGATCCTCCTAACCCCCTAATATCCTACAATGAGCAGTTCTTC. V and J are TRBV3-1 and TRBJ2-1; D unclear. Trimming took 0 bases from V and 1 from J, leaving 19 bases between them. The CDR3 is 19 amino acids. Germline loops: CDR1 LGHDT, CDR2 YNNKEL (reference sequence).

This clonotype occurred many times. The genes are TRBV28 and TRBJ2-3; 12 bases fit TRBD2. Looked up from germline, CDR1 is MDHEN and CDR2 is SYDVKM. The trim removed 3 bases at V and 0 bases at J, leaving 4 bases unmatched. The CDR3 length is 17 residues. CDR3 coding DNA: TGTGCCAGCAGTTTTCCGGGACTAGCGGGTAGCACAGATACGCAGTATTTT. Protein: CASSFPGLAGSTDTQYF.

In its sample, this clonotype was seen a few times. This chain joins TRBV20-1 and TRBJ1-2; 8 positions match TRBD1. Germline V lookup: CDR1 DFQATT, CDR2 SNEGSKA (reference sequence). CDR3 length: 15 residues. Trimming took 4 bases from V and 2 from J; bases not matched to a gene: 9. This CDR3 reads CSAIGQGAINYGYTF. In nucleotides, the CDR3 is TGCAGTGCTATCGGCCAGGGGGCGATAAACTATGGCTACACCTTC.

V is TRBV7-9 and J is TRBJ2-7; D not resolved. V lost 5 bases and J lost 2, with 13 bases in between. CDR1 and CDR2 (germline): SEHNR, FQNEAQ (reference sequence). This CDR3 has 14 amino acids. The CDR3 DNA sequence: TGTGCCAGCAGCGAAACGGGCAATGCCTACGAGCAGTACTTC. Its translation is CASSETGNAYEQYF.

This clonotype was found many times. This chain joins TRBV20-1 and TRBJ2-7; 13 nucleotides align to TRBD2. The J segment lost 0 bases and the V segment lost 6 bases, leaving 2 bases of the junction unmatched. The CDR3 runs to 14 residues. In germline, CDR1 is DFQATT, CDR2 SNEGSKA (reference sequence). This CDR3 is CSARTSGGSYEQYF. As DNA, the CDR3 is TGCAGTGCCCGGACTAGCGGGGGCTCCTACGAGCAGTACTTC.

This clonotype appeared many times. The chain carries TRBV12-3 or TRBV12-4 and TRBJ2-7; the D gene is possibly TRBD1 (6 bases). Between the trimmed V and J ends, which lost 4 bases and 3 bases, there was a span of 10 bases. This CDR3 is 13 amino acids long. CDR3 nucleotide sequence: TGTGCCAGCAGTTCGGACAGAGACTACGAGCAGTACTTC. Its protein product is CASSSDRDYEQYF.

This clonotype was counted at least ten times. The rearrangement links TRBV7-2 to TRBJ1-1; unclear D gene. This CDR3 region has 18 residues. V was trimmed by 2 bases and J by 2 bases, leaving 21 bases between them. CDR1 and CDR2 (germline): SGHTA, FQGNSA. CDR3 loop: CASSLSRFGRRLNTEAFF. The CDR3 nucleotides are TGTGCCAGCAGCTTAAGCCGCTTCGGACGACGCTTAAACACTGAAGCTTTCTTT.

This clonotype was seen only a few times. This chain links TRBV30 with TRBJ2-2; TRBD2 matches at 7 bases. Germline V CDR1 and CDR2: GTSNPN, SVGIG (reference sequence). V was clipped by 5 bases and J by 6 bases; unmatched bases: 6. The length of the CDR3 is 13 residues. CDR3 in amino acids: CAWGRESPGELFF. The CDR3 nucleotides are TGTGCCTGGGGGAGGGAAAGCCCCGGGGAGCTGTTTTTT.

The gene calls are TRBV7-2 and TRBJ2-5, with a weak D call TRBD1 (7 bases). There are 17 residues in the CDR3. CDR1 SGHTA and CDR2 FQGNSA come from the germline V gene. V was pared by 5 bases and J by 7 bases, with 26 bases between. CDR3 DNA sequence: TGTGCCAGCAGCCAAGATTCAGGCAGGGGGGCGCGGGGGACCCAGTACTTC. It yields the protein CASSQDSGRGARGTQYF.

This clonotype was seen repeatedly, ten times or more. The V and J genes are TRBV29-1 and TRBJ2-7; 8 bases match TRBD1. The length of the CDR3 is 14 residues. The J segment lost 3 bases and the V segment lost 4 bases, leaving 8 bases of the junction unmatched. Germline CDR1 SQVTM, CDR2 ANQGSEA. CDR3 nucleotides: TGCAGCGTTGTTCGGGGACAGGAGAACTACGAGCAGTACTTC. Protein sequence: CSVVRGQENYEQYF.

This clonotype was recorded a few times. The CDR3 here is CASSMDRGYYNEQFF. In nucleotides, the CDR3 is TGTGCCAGCAGTATGGATCGCGGCTACTACAATGAGCAGTTCTTC. This sequence joins TRBV7-2 and TRBJ2-1; D gene ambiguous. This CDR3 has 15 residues. The V end lost 6 bases, the J end lost 3 bases, and 15 bases lay between the germline ends. Germline lookup yields CDR1 SGHTA and CDR2 FQGNSA.

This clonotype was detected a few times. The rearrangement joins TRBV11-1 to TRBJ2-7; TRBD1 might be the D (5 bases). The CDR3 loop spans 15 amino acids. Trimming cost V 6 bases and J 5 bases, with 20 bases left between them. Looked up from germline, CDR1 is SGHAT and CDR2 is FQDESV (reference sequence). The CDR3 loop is CASSPKGSRAHEQYF. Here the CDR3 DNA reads TGTGCCAGCAGTCCTAAGGGGTCTCGGGCCCACGAGCAGTACTTC.

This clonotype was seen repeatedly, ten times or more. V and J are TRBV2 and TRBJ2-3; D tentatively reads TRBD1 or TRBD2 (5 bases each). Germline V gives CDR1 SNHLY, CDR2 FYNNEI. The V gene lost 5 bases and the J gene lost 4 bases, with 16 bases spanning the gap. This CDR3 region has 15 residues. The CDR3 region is CASSTLGRSSDTQYF. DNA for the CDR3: TGTGCCAGCAGTACTCTGGGACGGTCCTCAGATACGCAGTATTTT.

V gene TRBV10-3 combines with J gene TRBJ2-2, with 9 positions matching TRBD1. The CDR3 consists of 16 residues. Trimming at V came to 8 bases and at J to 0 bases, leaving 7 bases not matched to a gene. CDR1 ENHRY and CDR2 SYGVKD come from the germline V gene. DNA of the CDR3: TGTGCCATCGGAGCGGGGACAGGGACGAACACCGGGGAGCTGTTTTTT. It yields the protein CAIGAGTGTNTGELFF.

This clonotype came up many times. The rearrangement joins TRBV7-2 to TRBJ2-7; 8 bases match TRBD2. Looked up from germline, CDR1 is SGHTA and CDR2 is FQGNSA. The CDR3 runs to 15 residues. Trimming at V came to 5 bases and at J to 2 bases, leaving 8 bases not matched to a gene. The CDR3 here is CASSHTSGGPYEQYF. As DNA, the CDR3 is TGTGCCAGCAGCCATACTAGCGGAGGTCCCTACGAGCAGTACTTC.

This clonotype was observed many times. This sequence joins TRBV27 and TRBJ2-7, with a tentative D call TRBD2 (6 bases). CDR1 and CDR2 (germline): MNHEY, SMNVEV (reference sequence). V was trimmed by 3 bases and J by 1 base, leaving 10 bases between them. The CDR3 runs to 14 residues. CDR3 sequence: CASSLWGESYEQYF. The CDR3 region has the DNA TGTGCCAGCAGTTTGTGGGGGGAGTCCTACGAGCAGTACTTC.

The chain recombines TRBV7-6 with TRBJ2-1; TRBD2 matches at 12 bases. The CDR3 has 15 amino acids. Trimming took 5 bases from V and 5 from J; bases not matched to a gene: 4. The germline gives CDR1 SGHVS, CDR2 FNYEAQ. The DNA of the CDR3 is TGTGCCAGCAGCACCCGACTAGCGGGAGACAATGAGCAGTTCTTC. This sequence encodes CASSTRLAGDNEQFF.

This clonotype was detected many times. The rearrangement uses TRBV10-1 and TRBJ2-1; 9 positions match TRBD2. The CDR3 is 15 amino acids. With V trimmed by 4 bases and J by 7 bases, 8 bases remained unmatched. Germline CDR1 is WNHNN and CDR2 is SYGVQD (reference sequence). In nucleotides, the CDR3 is TGCGCCAGCAGTGTGCCTAGCGGGAAGGTAAATGAGCAGTTCTTC. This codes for CASSVPSGKVNEQFF.

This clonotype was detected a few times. The CDR3 coding sequence is TGCAGCGGGACCGTCGCGGAGGAGACCCAGTACTTC. Translation gives CSGTVAEETQYF. V and J are TRBV29-1 and TRBJ2-5; no clear D gene. Per the germline V gene, CDR1 is SQVTM and CDR2 is ANQGSEA. CDR3 size: 12 residues. V gave up 7 bases and J gave up 5 bases, with 14 bases separating them.

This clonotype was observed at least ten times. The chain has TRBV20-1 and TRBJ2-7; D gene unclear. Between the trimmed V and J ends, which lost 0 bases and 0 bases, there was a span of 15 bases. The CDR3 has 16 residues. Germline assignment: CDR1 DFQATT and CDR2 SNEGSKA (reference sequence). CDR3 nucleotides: TGCAGTGCTAGAGATATGGGGTTCGAGGCCTCCTACGAGCAGTACTTC. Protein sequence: CSARDMGFEASYEQYF.

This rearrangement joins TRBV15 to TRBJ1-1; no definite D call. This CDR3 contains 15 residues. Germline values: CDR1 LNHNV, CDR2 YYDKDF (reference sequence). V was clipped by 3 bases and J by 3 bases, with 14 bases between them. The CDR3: CATSRGRTRDTEAFF. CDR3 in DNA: TGTGCCACCAGCAGGGGTAGGACCCGGGACACTGAAGCTTTCTTT.

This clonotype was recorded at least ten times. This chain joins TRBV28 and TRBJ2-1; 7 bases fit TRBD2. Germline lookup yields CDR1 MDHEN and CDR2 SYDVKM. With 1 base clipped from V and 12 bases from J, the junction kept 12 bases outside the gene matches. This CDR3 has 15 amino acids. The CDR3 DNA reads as TGTGCCAGCAGTTTATCGGGGGAGGGCTCCCCATGGCAGTTCTTC. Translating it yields CASSLSGEGSPWQFF.

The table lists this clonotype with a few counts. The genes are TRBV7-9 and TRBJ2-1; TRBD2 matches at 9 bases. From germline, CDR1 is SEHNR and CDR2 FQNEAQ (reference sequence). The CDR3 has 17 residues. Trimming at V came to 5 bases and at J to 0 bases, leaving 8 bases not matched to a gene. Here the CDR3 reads CASSALHSGSSYNEQFF. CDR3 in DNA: TGTGCCAGCAGCGCCCTGCATAGCGGGAGCTCCTACAATGAGCAGTTCTTC.

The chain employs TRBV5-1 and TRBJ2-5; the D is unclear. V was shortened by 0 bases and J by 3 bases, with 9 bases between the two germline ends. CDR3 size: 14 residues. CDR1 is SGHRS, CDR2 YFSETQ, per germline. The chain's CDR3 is CASSLGPEEETQYF. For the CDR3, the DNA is TGCGCCAGCAGCTTGGGGCCCGAGGAAGAGACCCAGTACTTC.

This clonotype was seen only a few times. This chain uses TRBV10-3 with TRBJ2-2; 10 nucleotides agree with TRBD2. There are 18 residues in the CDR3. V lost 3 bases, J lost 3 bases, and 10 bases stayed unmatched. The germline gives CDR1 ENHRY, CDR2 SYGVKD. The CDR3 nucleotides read TGTGCCATCAGTGAAGGGGCTAGCGGGAGTACAGACACCGGGGAGCTGTTTTTT. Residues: CAISEGASGSTDTGELFF.